A single sample is the source of the 29 T cell receptor beta chains below, sequenced in a study of T cells after yellow fever vaccination. TCRdb reprocessed the 5' RACE reads with MiXCR, giving one entry per CDR3 protein. This repertoire shows 250,000 to 300,000 distinct CDR3 sequences, roughly 5.6% found once; its top ten account for less than 3.5%. Material: CD4+ T cells sorted from PBMCs, obtained on the day of the yellow fever booster vaccination. Receptor source: a man aged 18 to 30 who received the YFV17D yellow fever vaccine.

This rearrangement joins TRBV20-1 to TRBJ1-2; tentatively, D is TRBD1 (6 bases). Germline V gives CDR1 DFQATT, CDR2 SNEGSKA (reference sequence). Trimming shortened V by 4 bases and J by 3 bases, and 9 bases separated the two germline ends. This CDR3 is 12 amino acids long. CDR3 sequence: CSAKGGDYGYTF. CDR3 DNA: TGCAGTGCTAAGGGGGGGGACTATGGCTACACCTTC.

Only a few counts were recorded for this clonotype. The rearrangement uses TRBV5-4 and TRBJ2-5, with 8 bases matching TRBD2. V was pared by 4 bases and J by 1 base, with 9 bases of the junction left unmatched. Germline loops: CDR1 SGHNT, CDR2 YYREEE (reference sequence). CDR3 length: 16 residues. The CDR3 loop is CASSRRGTSPQETQYF. CDR3 bases: TGTGCCAGCAGCCGGCGGGGGACTAGTCCCCAAGAGACCCAGTACTTC.

The chain uses TRBV4-2 and TRBJ2-7; either TRBD1 or TRBD2 may supply D (6 bases each). Per germline, CDR1 LGHNA and CDR2 YNFKEQ. V was trimmed by 1 base and J by 2 bases, leaving 12 bases between them. CDR3 size: 15 residues. This CDR3 reads CASSQARGGTYEQYF. As DNA, the CDR3 is TGTGCCAGCAGCCAAGCCAGAGGGGGGACCTACGAGCAGTACTTC.

This clonotype was counted between two and nine times. This sequence joins TRBV6-2 or TRBV6-3 and TRBJ2-7; 9 bases agree with TRBD1. V lost 6 bases and J lost 2; bases outside the gene matches: 8. Germline V CDR1 and CDR2: MNHEY, SVGEGT. The CDR3 is made up of 15 amino acids. For the CDR3, the DNA is TGTGCCAGCAGCACCAGGGACAGGGAGACCTACGAGCAGTACTTC. Amino acid sequence: CASSTRDRETYEQYF.

This clonotype occurred many times. The chain employs TRBV7-2 and TRBJ2-4; TRBD2 agrees at 12 bases. Germline CDR1 reads SGHTA; CDR2 reads FQGNSA. The CDR3 loop spans 17 amino acids. V dropped 5 bases and J dropped 8; count of bases not matched to a gene: 13. CDR3 in amino acids: CASSPMRLAGAADIQYF. The CDR3 DNA reads as TGTGCCAGCAGCCCAATGCGACTAGCGGGGGCGGCGGACATTCAGTACTTC. Full variable domain (missing parts from reference TRBV7-2 and TRBJ2-4): GAGVSQSPSNKVTEKGKDVELRCDPISGHTALYWYRQSLGQGLEFLIYFQGNSAPDKSGLPSDRFSAERTGGSVSTLTIQRTQQEDSAVYLCASSPMRLAGAADIQYFGAGTRLSVL.

The V call is TRBV7-3, the J call TRBJ2-1, with 7 positions matching TRBD2. The germline V gene encodes CDR1 SGHTA and CDR2 FQGTGA. The V gene end was trimmed by 10 bases and the J gene end by 3 bases; junction bases not matched to a gene: 6. The CDR3 contains 13 residues. The CDR3 sequence: CANTSAVYNEQFF. CDR3 coding DNA: TGTGCCAATACTAGCGCTGTCTACAATGAGCAGTTCTTC.

This clonotype was picked up many times. The CDR3 here is CASSEGLAATDTQYF. The CDR3, as DNA: TGCGCCAGCAGCGAGGGACTAGCAGCAACAGATACGCAGTATTTT. V is TRBV5-1 and J is TRBJ2-3; the match to TRBD2 covers 9 bases. V trimming: 4 bases; J trimming: 3 bases; junction bases outside the gene matches: 6. The CDR3 has 15 residues. Germline-derived CDR1 and CDR2 are SGHRS and YFSETQ.

This clonotype occurred many times. The rearrangement uses TRBV6-6 and TRBJ1-2; TRBD1 might be the D (5 bases). CDR3 length: 15 amino acids. Germline CDR1 MNHNY, CDR2 SVGAGI (reference sequence). V was trimmed by 5 bases and J by 7 bases, leaving 20 bases between them. Written as DNA, the CDR3 is TGTGCCAGCAGTCGTGAGGGGCGAGGTGTTAGTGGCTACACCTTC. Protein sequence: CASSREGRGVSGYTF.

This clonotype was picked up many times. The gene calls are TRBV29-1 and TRBJ1-4; D uncertain. There are 13 residues in the CDR3. V was clipped by 4 bases and J by 6 bases, with 12 bases between them. CDR1 is SQVTM, CDR2 ANQGSEA, per germline. The DNA of the CDR3 is TGCAGCGTTGGAGTGGGGAACTATGAAAAACTGTTTTTT. Residues: CSVGVGNYEKLFF.

This clonotype was found a few times. The chain couples TRBV28 to TRBJ1-1; D unresolved. From germline, CDR1 is MDHEN and CDR2 SYDVKM. This CDR3 spans 11 amino acids. Trimming removed 9 bases from V and 8 bases from J, with 13 bases in between. The CDR3 coding sequence is TGTGCCAGTTATACCCCCGGGGAAGCTTTCTTT. Translation gives CASYTPGEAFF.

The rearrangement uses TRBV7-9 and TRBJ2-7, with D hard to call. The CDR3 consists of 12 residues. Per the germline V gene, CDR1 is SEHNR and CDR2 is FQNEAQ (reference sequence). With 2 bases removed from V and 4 bases from J, the gap between germline ends came to 6 bases. The CDR3 spells CASSLNRYEQYF. CDR3 bases: TGTGCCAGCAGCTTAAACCGGTACGAGCAGTACTTC.

This clonotype was counted only a few times. This chain connects TRBV5-1 to TRBJ2-1; D remains unclear. This CDR3 has 14 residues. Between the trimmed V and J ends, which lost 4 bases and 11 bases, there was a span of 19 bases. The V gene's germline CDR1 is SGHRS and CDR2 YFSETQ. CDR3 DNA: TGCGCCAGCAGCCCCGTCCCGCCGGACCAGAAGCAGTTCTTC. Encoded protein: CASSPVPPDQKQFF. Using reference TRBV5-1 and TRBJ2-1 for the parts outside the CDR3, the full variable domain is KAGVTQTPRYLIKTRGQQVTLSCSPISGHRSVSWYQQTPGQGLQFLFEYFSETQRNKGNFPGRFSGRQFSNSRSEMNVSTLELGDSALYLCASSPVPPDQKQFFGPGTRLTVL.

The V and J genes are TRBV5-6 and TRBJ2-3; D unclear. CDR3 size: 12 residues. Germline CDR1 SGHDT, CDR2 YYEEEE. Trimming removed 5 bases from V and 5 bases from J, with 9 bases in between. CDR3: CASSRLLDTQYF. CDR3 sequence (DNA): TGTGCCAGCAGTCGACTCCTAGATACGCAGTATTTT.

V and J are TRBV5-1 and TRBJ2-1; 13 bases align to TRBD2. Germline CDR1 reads SGHRS; CDR2 reads YFSETQ. V was pared by 4 bases and J by 6 bases, with 7 bases of the junction left unmatched. The CDR3 consists of 16 residues. The CDR3 loop is CASSQLRLAGGNEQFF. As DNA, the CDR3 is TGCGCCAGCAGCCAGCTGAGACTAGCGGGGGGCAATGAGCAGTTCTTC.

The sample holds many counts of this clonotype. V gene TRBV4-3 combines with J gene TRBJ2-3; either TRBD1 or TRBD2 may supply D (6 bases each). Germline CDR1 LGHNA, CDR2 YSLEER. The CDR3 loop spans 16 amino acids. Trimming left V 1 base short and J 2 bases short, with 13 bases between. The CDR3 coding sequence is TGCGCCAGCAGCCAAGGTGGGGGGCCATACACAGATACGCAGTATTTT. Translated: CASSQGGGPYTDTQYF.

This rearrangement joins TRBV29-1 to TRBJ2-2; 14 bases are shared with TRBD2. The V and J ends lost 3 bases and 6 bases, in that order; junction bases with no gene match: 3. The CDR3 sequence is 15 residues long. Germline V gene sequence: CDR1 SQVTM, CDR2 ANQGSEA. CDR3 amino acids: CSVDGLAGGSGELFF. CDR3 in DNA: TGCAGCGTTGACGGACTAGCGGGGGGATCCGGGGAGCTGTTTTTT.

This clonotype was counted a few times. The rearrangement joins TRBV20-1 to TRBJ2-5; either TRBD1 or TRBD2 may supply D (5 bases each). The length of the CDR3 is 16 residues. The V gene's germline CDR1 is DFQATT and CDR2 SNEGSKA (reference sequence). V shed 0 bases and J shed 5 bases, with 19 bases lying between them. CDR3 in amino acids: CSARDGAGLIGETQYF. CDR3 sequence (DNA): TGCAGTGCTAGAGATGGGGCAGGACTCATAGGGGAGACCCAGTACTTC.

This clonotype was counted ten times or more. The chain links TRBV7-9 to TRBJ1-1; D is uncertain. Trimming shortened V by 5 bases and J by 5 bases, and 15 bases separated the two germline ends. This CDR3 has 14 residues. Germline V gene sequence: CDR1 SEHNR, CDR2 FQNEAQ (reference sequence). This CDR3 is CASSKAAAETEAFF. The DNA for the CDR3 is TGTGCCAGCAGCAAGGCGGCGGCGGAAACTGAAGCTTTCTTT.

The sample holds many counts of this clonotype. In DNA form, the CDR3 reads TGTGCCAGCAGCTTACGGGGGGCCGCTTTCTTT. Residues: CASSLRGAAFF. V gene TRBV7-2 combines with J gene TRBJ1-1; weak D call: TRBD1 (6 bases). This CDR3 has 11 amino acids. The germline V gene encodes CDR1 SGHTA and CDR2 FQGNSA. The V end was cut by 2 bases, the J end by 11 bases, with 9 bases between.

The chain is built from TRBV5-6 and TRBJ1-1, with D perhaps matching TRBD1 (5 bases). Trimming pared 2 bases from V and 8 bases from J, leaving 7 bases between. CDR1 is SGHDT and CDR2 is YYEEEE in the germline V gene. The CDR3 spans 11 residues. The CDR3 spells CASSFGGEAFF. CDR3 nucleotide sequence: TGTGCCAGCAGCTTTGGGGGAGAAGCTTTCTTT.

There are a few counts of this clonotype. The genes are TRBV12-3 or TRBV12-4 and TRBJ1-5; 7 nucleotides agree with TRBD1. The length of the CDR3 is 15 residues. J was trimmed by 9 bases and V by 7 bases; bases with no gene match: 15. The CDR3 bases are TGTGCCAGCACCTCGGGACAGACGCCCCGGACGCCCCAGCATTTT. Its protein product is CASTSGQTPRTPQHF.

Ten or more counts support this clonotype. The V gene is TRBV7-8, the J gene TRBJ2-1; TRBD1 aligns across 8 bases. Germline assignment: CDR1 SGHVS and CDR2 FQNEAQ. The trim removed 6 bases at V and 7 bases at J, leaving 20 bases unmatched. This CDR3 has 18 amino acids. Written as DNA, the CDR3 is TGTGCCAGCAGACAAAAGCCCCAGGGGGCACCAATAGAGAATGAGCAGTTCTTC. Translation gives CASRQKPQGAPIENEQFF.

J is TRBJ2-7 and V is TRBV19; D possibly uses TRBD1 or TRBD2 (5 bases each). The CDR3 is made up of 16 amino acids. The germline V gene encodes CDR1 LNHDA and CDR2 SQIVND (reference sequence). V dropped 3 bases and J dropped 2 bases, with 17 bases sitting between them. Here the CDR3 reads CASSILGSEGTYEQYF. CDR3 in DNA: TGTGCCAGTAGTATCTTAGGCTCCGAGGGGACCTACGAGCAGTACTTC.

The chain recombines TRBV18 with TRBJ1-2; the D gene is possibly TRBD1 (6 bases). The CDR3 consists of 17 residues. Per the germline V gene, CDR1 is KGHSH and CDR2 is LQKENI. V was cut by 5 bases and J by 6 bases, with 25 bases left in between. The CDR3 DNA follows: TGTGCCAGCTCAGCAATATCGGGACACCCTTTAAAAAATGGCTACACCTTC. Its translation: CASSAISGHPLKNGYTF. Combining the CDR3 with reference TRBV18 and TRBJ1-2 gives the whole variable domain NAGVMQNPRHLVRRRGQEARLRCSPMKGHSHVYWYRQLPEEGLKFMVYLQKENIIDESGMPKERFSAEFPKEGPSILRIQQVVRGDSAAYFCASSAISGHPLKNGYTFGSGTRLTVV.

This clonotype was seen a few times. V is TRBV18 and J is TRBJ2-7; D is perhaps TRBD2 (6 bases). Germline V gene sequence: CDR1 KGHSH, CDR2 LQKENI. The CDR3 sequence is 14 residues long. The germline V and J ends were trimmed by 0 bases and 7 bases, with 13 bases remaining between them. This chain's CDR3 is CASSPPSDAGEQYV. The CDR3 DNA sequence: TGTGCCAGCTCACCACCTTCGGACGCGGGGGAGCAGTACGTC.

This chain connects TRBV11-2 to TRBJ2-3; D unresolved. Germline lookup yields CDR1 SGHAT and CDR2 FQNNGV. The V gene lost 5 bases and the J gene lost 7 bases, with 10 bases spanning the gap. The CDR3 runs 12 residues. CDR3 sequence: CASSVVGNTQYF. CDR3 DNA: TGTGCCAGCAGCGTAGTGGGAAATACGCAGTATTTT.

This clonotype turned up a few times. This chain connects TRBV20-1 to TRBJ1-1, with D perhaps TRBD1 (6 bases). V was pared by 6 bases and J by 3 bases, with 14 bases between. CDR1 DFQATT and CDR2 SNEGSKA come from the germline V gene (reference sequence). This CDR3 is 13 amino acids long. The CDR3 protein is CSAFTGADTEAFF. The CDR3 DNA reads TGCAGTGCGTTCACGGGGGCTGACACTGAAGCTTTCTTT.

The chain recombines TRBV20-1 with TRBJ2-5; TRBD2 might be the D (6 bases). Germline-derived CDR1 and CDR2 are DFQATT and SNEGSKA (reference sequence). The CDR3 extends over 14 amino acids. V lost 5 bases and J lost 4, with 17 bases in between. The chain's CDR3 is CSALIAERAETQYF. The CDR3 DNA reads as TGCAGTGCTCTGATAGCGGAGAGGGCAGAGACCCAGTACTTC.

This chain links TRBV28 with TRBJ1-2; D is possibly TRBD1 (6 bases). V was cut by 10 bases and J by 4 bases, with 13 bases left in between. This CDR3 comprises 12 residues. The germline V gene encodes CDR1 MDHEN and CDR2 SYDVKM. The DNA for the CDR3 is TGTGCCATTGCGGGGGCAAGCTATGGCTACACCTTC. As protein: CAIAGASYGYTF.